This entry is about one T cell receptor (beta chain). Its antigen is not known. This specimen comes from a study of T cells in Graves' hyperthyroidism and ophthalmopathy. It was RNA transcripts that yielded the amplified TCR beta CDR3 regions. The HTBI primer set drove a first-round RT-PCR of the TCR CDR3. TCRdb reprocessed the multiplex PCR reads with MiXCR, giving one entry per CDR3 protein. The table shows hundreds of thousands of distinct CDR3 sequences, with approximately 40% occurring only once. Trimming took 5 bases from V and 6 from J, leaving 20 bases between them. Germline loops: CDR1 SGHTA, CDR2 FQGNSA. This CDR3 comprises 15 residues. Study-level findings and limits: Also found in blood were most expanded thyroid clonotypes above 0.001. A 13 V-J model separated ophthalmopathy from stable hyperthyroidism.

The sample comprised blood. The receptor's source is a woman aged 40 to 50 with Graves' hyperthyroidism. The chain employs TRBV7-2 and TRBJ2-7; perhaps D is TRBD1 or TRBD2 (5 bases each). Here the CDR3 reads CASSQGPTNSPEQYF. In DNA form, the CDR3 reads TGTGCCAGCAGCCAGGGACCGACGAATTCACCCGAGCAGTACTTC.